This paragraph reports one T cell receptor beta chain. Its specificity is unknown. One end of the junction is discordant with germline, which a read error may explain. This entry comes from a study of cytomegalovirus exposure and HLA in healthy donors. 13 Jbeta primers and 60 Vbeta primers were used for the PCR. Clones were read by immunoSEQ multiplex PCR, and TCRdb kept only the in-frame ones, dropping some. This table holds roughly 140,000 clones, around 73% found once. Study conclusions and caveats: A cluster of highly shared sequence variants was likely a sequencing artifact. Later analysis identified a missense DCLRE1C variant that was linked to TCR beta V- and J-gene trimming.

The clonotype comes from a human donor in good health. Specimen: PBMCs.

In DNA form, the CDR3 reads TGTGCCAGCAGCCCGGGACTAGCGGGGCGCGCTTTT. Translating gives CASSPGLAGRAF. The chain is built from TRBV11-3 and TRBJ2-3; 13 bases fit TRBD2. The CDR3 is 12 amino acids. CDR1 is SGHNT and CDR2 is YENEEA in the germline V gene. Supplemented by reference TRBV11-3 and TRBJ2-3, the full variable domain reads EAGVVQSPRYKIIEKKQPVAFWCNPISGHNTLYWYLQNLGQGPELLIRYENEEAVDDSQLPKDRFSAERLKGVDSTLKIQPAELGDSAVYLCASSPGLAGRAFGPGTRLTVL.